What follows are 17 T cell receptor beta chains derived from one specimen sequenced in a study of T cell repertoires in cytomegalovirus infection. Each CDR3 protein is one row after TCRdb ran MiXCR on the reads. The data contain 45,000 to 55,000 distinct CDR3 sequences, around 18% of them singletons. Their specific antigens are unknown. The input for sequencing was CD8+ T cells from cultured PBMCs, taken from culture after CMV antigen stimulation. The source of these receptors is a human donor in good health (CMV status not recorded). Some clones in this sample may be carry-over from other donors' samples.

The V gene is TRBV2, the J gene TRBJ2-2; 7 bases are shared with TRBD2. The CDR3 runs 14 residues. CDR1 is SNHLY and CDR2 is FYNNEI in the germline V gene. J was trimmed by 5 bases and V by 8 bases; bases with no gene match: 8. The CDR3 reads CASSREGETGELFF. In DNA form, the CDR3 reads TGTGCCAGCTCCAGGGAGGGTGAGACCGGGGAGCTGTTTTTT.

This clonotype was observed many times. The chain joins TRBV7-6 to TRBJ2-1; 7 nucleotides align to TRBD1. Germline V gene data show CDR1 as SGHVS and CDR2 as FNYEAQ. The CDR3 loop spans 18 amino acids. The J segment lost 0 bases and the V segment lost 1 base, leaving 9 bases of the junction unmatched. Written as DNA, the CDR3 is TGTGCCAGCAGCTTAGAGGGGTTGGGACAGCTCTCCTACAATGAGCAGTTCTTC. It translates to CASSLEGLGQLSYNEQFF.

Many counts were recorded for this clonotype. The chain uses TRBV15 and TRBJ2-3; unclear D gene. This CDR3 spans 13 amino acids. The V gene's germline CDR1 is LNHNV and CDR2 YYDKDF (reference sequence). Trimming pared 4 bases from V and 0 bases from J, leaving 5 bases between. CDR3 sequence: CATSTGSTDTQYF. The CDR3 bases are TGTGCCACCAGCACCGGTAGCACAGATACGCAGTATTTT.

This clonotype has ten or more counts. CDR3 region: CASSSLAGGPDTQYF. The CDR3 DNA reads TGTGCCAGCAGCTCCCTAGCGGGGGGTCCAGATACGCAGTATTTT. The genes are TRBV7-9 and TRBJ2-3, with 11 bases lining up with TRBD2. The J segment lost 4 bases and the V segment lost 4 bases, leaving 4 bases of the junction unmatched. The CDR3 runs 15 residues. Germline loops: CDR1 SEHNR, CDR2 FQNEAQ (reference sequence).

This clonotype showed up just a few times. The chain joins TRBV11-2 to TRBJ2-2; D tentatively reads TRBD1 or TRBD2 (5 bases each). The length of the CDR3 is 16 residues. Deletions cut 5 bases from V and 2 bases from J, with 15 bases between. Germline CDR1 is SGHAT and CDR2 is FQNNGV. As DNA, the CDR3 is TGTGCCAGCAGCCCGGTAGGGACGGGAAACACCGGGGAGCTGTTTTTT. This codes for CASSPVGTGNTGELFF.

This clonotype was seen at least ten times. This chain joins TRBV7-2 and TRBJ2-7, with TRBD2 identical over 15 bases. The CDR3 length is 18 residues. CDR1 and CDR2 from the germline V gene are SGHTA and FQGNSA. After removal of 5 bases from V and 2 bases from J, the junction contained 10 bases not matched to a gene. The CDR3 here is CASSPAGTSGRSPYEQYF. The CDR3 bases are TGTGCCAGCAGCCCCGCCGGGACTAGCGGGAGGAGTCCCTACGAGCAGTACTTC.

In this sample, this clonotype turned up a few times. The V and J genes are TRBV5-1 and TRBJ1-2; 8 bases match TRBD1. Germline lookup yields CDR1 SGHRS and CDR2 YFSETQ. There are 14 residues in the CDR3. V gave up 3 bases and J gave up 5 bases; unmatched junction bases: 6. The CDR3 nucleotides read TGCGCCAGCAGCTCGGAACAGGGGGGATATGGCTACACCTTC. This translates into CASSSEQGGYGYTF.

This clonotype has ten or more counts. V is TRBV6-5 and J is TRBJ2-7; D gene ambiguous. Looked up from germline, CDR1 is MNHEY and CDR2 is SVGAGI. CDR3 size: 15 residues. V was clipped by 0 bases and J by 1 base, with 10 bases between them. The CDR3 DNA sequence: TGTGCCAGCAGTTACTCGAATGCTGGATCCTACGAGCAGTACTTC. This codes for CASSYSNAGSYEQYF.

The V call is TRBV5-1, the J call TRBJ2-5; TRBD1 matches at 9 bases. CDR3 length: 14 amino acids. CDR1 is SGHRS and CDR2 is YFSETQ in the germline V gene. Trimming took 4 bases from V and 3 from J; bases not matched to a gene: 4. CDR3 sequence: CASSGDRVKETQYF. DNA of the CDR3: TGCGCCAGCAGCGGGGACAGGGTTAAAGAGACCCAGTACTTC.

This sequence joins TRBV7-9 and TRBJ2-7; D unclear. Trimming left V 2 bases short and J 6 bases short, with 14 bases between. Per the germline V gene, CDR1 is SEHNR and CDR2 is FQNEAQ (reference sequence). The CDR3 is 14 residues long. Here the CDR3 DNA reads TGTGCCAGCAGCTTAAAGGGCCCGGGTGGCGAGCAGTACTTC. It codes for CASSLKGPGGEQYF.

This clonotype was observed at least ten times. The V and J genes are TRBV28 and TRBJ1-1, with 7 positions matching TRBD1. The length of the CDR3 is 14 residues. CDR1 is MDHEN and CDR2 is SYDVKM in the germline V gene. V dropped 9 bases and J dropped 1; count of bases not matched to a gene: 8. The CDR3 DNA reads TGTGCCAGTACAGGGGTGGGGGGGAACACTGAAGCTTTCTTT. Protein: CASTGVGGNTEAFF.

This clonotype was detected a few times. The rearrangement uses TRBV12-3 or TRBV12-4 and TRBJ2-7; 10 nucleotides match TRBD1. The trim removed 5 bases at V and 6 bases at J, leaving 4 bases unmatched. CDR3 length equals 13 residues. Here the CDR3 DNA reads TGTGCCAGCAGTGACAGGGGGCCTGTCGAGCAGTACTTC. Its translation is CASSDRGPVEQYF.

The rearrangement uses TRBV7-9 and TRBJ2-2; no definite D call. Germline-derived CDR1 and CDR2 are SEHNR and FQNEAQ (reference sequence). The V and J ends lost 5 bases and 1 base respectively, with 8 bases between them. The CDR3 has 14 amino acids. CDR3 sequence: CASSPLRNTGELFF. The CDR3 nucleotides are TGTGCCAGCAGCCCCTTACGGAACACCGGGGAGCTGTTTTTT.

Here the CDR3 DNA reads TGTGCCACCAATCGACGGGAGGACTATGAGTACAATGAGCAGTTCTTC. It codes for CATNRREDYEYNEQFF. V gene TRBV24-1 combines with J gene TRBJ2-1; 7 nucleotides line up with TRBD2. Germline lookup yields CDR1 KGHDR and CDR2 SFDVKD. The CDR3 runs 16 residues. V lost 8 bases to trimming and J lost 4 bases; unmatched junction nucleotides: 13.

The V gene is TRBV27, the J gene TRBJ2-1; the match to TRBD1 covers 7 bases. V lost 6 bases and J lost 4; bases outside the gene matches: 0. Germline CDR1 MNHEY, CDR2 SMNVEV (reference sequence). This CDR3 region has 12 residues. DNA for the CDR3: TGTGCCAGCAGGGACAGGTACAATGAGCAGTTCTTC. Translating it yields CASRDRYNEQFF.

This clonotype has more than one count but fewer than ten. V usage is TRBV20-1 and J usage is TRBJ2-1, with 9 bases identical to TRBD2. V lost 0 bases, J lost 3 bases, and 6 bases stayed unmatched. The germline V gene has CDR1 DFQATT and CDR2 SNEGSKA (reference sequence). The CDR3 sequence is 16 residues long. The CDR3 spells CSARDLSSGNYNEQFF. Here the CDR3 DNA reads TGCAGTGCTAGAGACCTTTCTAGCGGGAACTACAATGAGCAGTTCTTC.

This clonotype has at least ten counts. The chain combines TRBV4-1 with TRBJ2-7; 7 bases match TRBD2. Germline lookup yields CDR1 MGHRA and CDR2 YSYEKL. The CDR3 contains 15 residues. V was pared by 0 bases and J by 2 bases, with 4 bases of the junction left unmatched. Written as DNA, the CDR3 is TGCGCCAGCAGCCAAGATGAGGCGGGAGCCTACGAGCAGTACTTC. Its protein is CASSQDEAGAYEQYF.